This TCR beta chain was captured by sequencing in a study of cytomegalovirus exposure and HLA in healthy donors (dated by TCRdb to the late 2010s). About the investigation overall: An earlier analysis of 550 to 700 of the donors reported approximately 290 Gb of sequence data and roughly 100 million unique TCR beta sequences from about 180 million T cells. Along with the approximately 670-subject first cohort, a separate validation cohort of over 90 different subjects was used. A later analysis re-examined previously published TCR beta repertoires from just over 650 donors and added high-resolution HLA genotyping to investigate patterns of TCR occurrence. In an earlier analysis of several hundred of the donors, high-throughput TCR beta sequencing was used to judge whether each TCR beta V gene segment behaved as functional or pseudogenic. The genetic ancestry cluster associated with self-reported Caucasian donors included 81% of the roughly 400 genotyped donors. In a later genetic analysis, genome-wide SNP genotypes for about three fifths of the roughly 670 donors were used, and that subset was treated as a discovery cohort. Roughly five DR-DQ haplotypes were treated as single units for association and clustering because of strong linkage in the cohort. To predict cytomegalovirus infection status, the study combined high-throughput TCR immunosequencing, statistical association of individual TCRs with disease status, and machine learning. The T cell repertoires of some 700 subjects were profiled by immunosequencing and related to cytomegalovirus serostatus. Both class I and class II loci were covered by HLA typing, at four-digit resolution. Every repertoire in the discovery cohort had been generated on one and the same sequencing platform. Donor age, sex, ethnicity and CMV serostatus were compiled alongside the repertoire data. An early release that covered about 640 HLA-typed donors contained around 300 gigabases of sequencing data and 85 million to 100 million unique TCR sequences. Typing coverage differed by locus: A, B, C, DRB1 and DQB1 were typed in roughly 620-630 donors, DQA1 in about 560, DPA1 in some 610, and DPB1 in 400 to 490. The study was designed to test whether signatures of past pathogen exposure could be identified by cataloging public T cell receptors. Among about 400 genotyped donors of the cohort, an average of approximately 200,000 unique TCR beta nucleotide sequences was sequenced per donor, of which 15% to 20% were non-productive. Rather than drawing on any new phenotypic data, the later analysis identified candidate immune exposures from TCR beta sequences and the way those sequences occurred across donors.

Details on this clone: Its target antigen remains unknown. No qualities accompany the bases; no much larger clone lies one base away.

The CDR3 starts with the cysteine, ends with the phenylalanine, and has 14 residues. CDR3 DNA is the only sequence kept; it has 42 bases, read in frame from the first base. V loses 0 bases at its end and J loses 8 bases; junction bases beyond the gene matches: 6. The CDR1 and CDR2 encoded by the germline V gene (reference sequence) are LNHNV and YYDKDF. In total, roughly 710 healthy bone marrow donors made up the cohort. All cohort members were sampled while nominally healthy, although unrecorded immune exposures were likely present. The donor was CMV seronegative and belonged to the group of 320 or so seronegative cohort members. Each donor provided a peripheral blood sample, and peripheral blood mononuclear cells were used for TCR beta sequencing. Genomic DNA extraction from the blood cell samples was performed with the Qiagen DNeasy Blood Extraction Kit. Overall study outcomes, separate from this receptor: In both the original and validation cohorts, the classifier was reported to diagnose cytomegalovirus status with high specificity and sensitivity. In a later analysis, the rate of TCR association differed among HLA loci, with DRB1 alleles having the most associated TCRs and HLA-C alleles having the fewest. In this cohort, only TCR beta chains were sequenced, and detectable features were limited by the absence of alpha or paired-chain data. Correlated functional status among segregating V segments might be attributable to linkage disequilibrium, but an unknown experimental factor could not be ruled out. HLA typing was unavailable for some donors at each locus, so association tests used only the typed subset. A group of highly shared sequence variants was considered likely to be a technical artifact of the sequencing pipeline. Sequencing depth was assumed to be roughly uniform across donors in the presence/absence analyses, though that assumption may not hold. A further reported finding was that TCR beta sequences accurately predicted the HLA-A and HLA-B alleles for most subjects in the first cohort. An association between a missense DCLRE1C variant and V-gene and J-gene trimming of TCR beta chains was found in a later genetic analysis and replicated in an independent cohort. In an earlier analysis of some 640 of the donors, most TCR beta V segments were observed in productive rearrangements about 87% or about 30% of the time, broadly matching IMGT annotations. The authors suggested that the approach could potentially be generalized to other disease states and immunological phenotypes. Strong co-occurrence of HLA alleles, especially DR and DQ, made assigning TCR associations to individual alleles difficult. In a later analysis, most CMV-associated TCR beta chains were found to appear HLA-restricted, with HLA associations seemingly driven largely by CMV exposure. Most TCR sequences were seen in very few donors, while some public TCRs were found in many individuals. In a later analysis, several top co-occurrence clusters were reported to appear linked to parvovirus B19, influenza, CMV and Epstein-Barr virus. Specific HLA alleles were associated with around 18,000 TCR beta sequences at a false discovery rate of 0.05 in a later analysis. Some IMGT-functional V segments, including TRBV6-2 and TRBV6-3, could not be distinguished by the 87-base-pair reads and were therefore excluded. Three of the identified cytomegalovirus-associated TCR beta chains were confirmed in vitro to be specific for cytomegalovirus antigens. Because counts were too low, approximately 15 rarely observed V segments, including chromosome 9 orphons, were excluded from the earlier analysis of 587 of the donors. In a later analysis, HLA-associated TCR beta chains showed more clonal expansion and lower generation probabilities than non-associated chains that were equally common. In the study, some 160 TCR beta chains were listed as associated with cytomegalovirus. For the cohort, immune exposure information was limited to CMV serostatus. A later genetic analysis reported fewer N-insertions in productive TCRs among donors in an Asian-associated ancestry cluster than the roughly 640-donor mean.

The library was built by means of the immunoSEQ multiplex PCR assay. A mixture of 60 forward primers for TCR Vbeta segments and 13 reverse primers for TCR Jbeta segments was used in the multiplex PCR. A multiplex PCR assay on genomic DNA amplified the CDR3 region of rearranged TCR beta genes. Amplified TCR beta libraries were sequenced as 87-base-pair reads on the Illumina HiSeq System. The study's processing was this. In a later analysis, about 80 million unique TCR beta chains were counted across the 666 repertoires, and approximately 11 million of these chains were shared by at least two donors. Raw reads were error-corrected and collapsed into unique sequences by a nearest-neighbor algorithm in which closely related sequences were merged to remove PCR and sequencing errors. Alignment of CDR3 sequences to IMGT reference sequences was used to assign V, D and J gene segments. For a sequence to be retained, a match of at least six nucleotides was required to both a V gene segment and a J gene segment. A rearrangement counted as productive if the CDR3 had no stop codons and remained in frame with V and J, and every other rearrangement counted as non-productive. CDR3 was defined according to IMGT convention as the region running from the second conserved V-encoded cysteine to the conserved J-encoded phenylalanine. The earlier analysis of some 550 of the donors excluded any sequence lacking an unambiguous match to a single V gene segment. An earlier analysis of several hundred of the donors called V segments functional above 56.7% productive rearrangements and segregating when the between-donor standard deviation exceeded 5%. To diagnose cytomegalovirus status from the catalog of TCR beta chain sequences, a statistical classification framework was built. In a later analysis, TCR nucleotide sequences were compared against IMGT/GENE-DB human TR gene sequences so that V and J genes could be assigned. The TCRdist pipeline was used in a later analysis to assign CDR3 sequences and most-parsimonious VDJ recombination scenarios. In a later analysis, each TCR beta chain was defined by its CDR3 amino acid sequence together with its V-gene family, and reads lacking a unique V-gene family were excluded. In a later analysis, 500 to 650 highly shared, low-generation-probability nucleotide sequences were removed to address suspected cross-contamination and a sequencing artifact. In a later analysis, a clonal expansion index was calculated for each public chain from normalized within-repertoire ranks of inferred template counts. In a later analysis, generation probabilities were computed using a VDJ recombination model fitted to out-of-frame rearrangements, and the results were checked against IGoR. A later analysis scored TCR-TCR, TCR-HLA and TCR-CMV co-occurrence with hypergeometric tests, applying a repertoire-size bias correction to TCR pairs. In a later analysis, false discovery rates were estimated by permuting HLA or CMV assignments 20 times. In a later analysis, co-occurring TCRs were grouped using DBSCAN, and TCRdist sequence similarity was added for clustering within HLA-allele-positive subsets. Repertoires with fewer than 30,000 or more than 120,000 public chains were left out of co-occurrence clustering, as were five repertoires with anomalous nucleotide sharing. TCRdb re-hosts the immuneACCESS table, in-frame sequences only. Its copies lack some clones; in the studies checked, an unresolved V gene accounts for under half of them, and the cause for the rest is not known. The V and J calls and clone size were taken over from that table, and D and trimming were inferred from the DNA. For this sample there are a few hundred thousand clones; 65% to 80% appear just once. The biggest ten clones account for around 15% of the sample.

Sequenced sample: PBMCs. This chain is built from TRBV15 and TRBJ1-2; the central 7 bases match TRBD1. The source of this sequence is a man between 35 and 55 years old in good health and CMV-seronegative. The sequenced DNA is TGTGCCACCAGCAGAGATGGCGGGGACAGAGGCTACACCTTC. Its protein product is CATSRDGGDRGYTF.